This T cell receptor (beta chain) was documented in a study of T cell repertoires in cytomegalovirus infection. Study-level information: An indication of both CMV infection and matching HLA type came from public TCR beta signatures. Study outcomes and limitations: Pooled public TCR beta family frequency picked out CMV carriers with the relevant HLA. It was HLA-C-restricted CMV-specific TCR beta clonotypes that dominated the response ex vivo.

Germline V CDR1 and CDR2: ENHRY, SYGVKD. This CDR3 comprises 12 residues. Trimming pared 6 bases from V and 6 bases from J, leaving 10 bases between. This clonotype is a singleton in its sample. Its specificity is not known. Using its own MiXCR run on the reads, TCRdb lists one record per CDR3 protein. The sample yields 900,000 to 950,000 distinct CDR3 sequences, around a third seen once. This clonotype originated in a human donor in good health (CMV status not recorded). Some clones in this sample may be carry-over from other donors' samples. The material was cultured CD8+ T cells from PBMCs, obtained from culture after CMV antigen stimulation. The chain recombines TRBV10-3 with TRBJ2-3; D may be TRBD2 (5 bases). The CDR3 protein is CAIRTRGDTQYF. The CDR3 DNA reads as TGTGCCATCAGGACCCGCGGGGATACGCAGTATTTT.